These T cell receptor beta chains were read from a single sample in a study of blood T cell repertoires in COVID-19. TCRdb's table, derived via immunoSEQ multiplex PCR, lists solely in-frame clones and lacks some. This sample yields roughly 150,000 clones, of which 75% to 90% are seen a single time; around 2.9% belongs to the top ten. Sequenced material: peripheral blood. All receptors derive from a woman in her sixties or seventies with active COVID-19. Each CDR3 is given with its conserved first and last residue. A D gene is named only where the DNA matches it firmly. A clone size is listed for some rows: how often the clone was seen (once, few, many), or a class if it is expanded.

TRBV7-7	.	.	TRBJ2-7	13	TGTGCCAGCAGCCCGGTCCAGGGCTACGAGCAGTACTTC	CASSPVQGYEQYF
TRBV3-1/TRBV3-2	TRBD1	.	TRBJ1-6	14	TGTGCCAGCAGCGCTCGGGACAGGGACTCACCCCTCCACTTT	CASSARDRDSPLHF
TRBV11-3	TRBD2	.	TRBJ2-7	20	TGTGCCAGCAGCTTAAGTTGTGGGACTAGCGGGAGAATGGGAACCTACGAGCAGTACTTC	CASSLSCGTSGRMGTYEQYF
TRBV7-6	TRBD2	once	TRBJ2-7	17	TGTGCCAGCAGCTTAGTATCCTCCGGGACTAGCGGATACGAGCAGTACTTC	CASSLVSSGTSGYEQYF
TRBV7-9	TRBD1	.	TRBJ2-2	15	TGTGCCAGCAGCCCGACAGGGATAGACACCGGGGAGCTGTTTTTT	CASSPTGIDTGELFF
TRBV2	TRBD1	.	TRBJ2-1	15	TGTGCCAGCAATCCTCAGGGGGACTCCTACAATGAGCAGTTCTTC	CASNPQGDSYNEQFF
TRBV30	.	once	TRBJ1-1	15	TGTGCCTGGACAAAACCGGGACTGAGTGCGACTGAAGCTTTCTTT	CAWTKPGLSATEAFF
TRBV6-5	.	.	TRBJ1-5	12	TGTGCCAGCAGAAGACTTGGTCAGCCCCAGCATTTT	CASRRLGQPQHF
TRBV9	TRBD1	once	TRBJ2-1	16	TGTGCCAGCAACCCATTTAGACAGGGTTCCTACAATGAGCAGTTCTTC	CASNPFRQGSYNEQFF
TRBV19	.	.	TRBJ2-5	16	TGTGCCAGTAGTATAGGGACCGGGAGTTTCCAAGAGACCCAGTACTTC	CASSIGTGSFQETQYF
TRBV2	TRBD2	.	TRBJ2-1	14	TGTGCCAGGAGACTAGCGGGACTCTACAATGAGCAGTTCTTC	CARRLAGLYNEQFF
TRBV6-2/TRBV6-3	.	.	TRBJ1-4	15	TGTGCCAGCAGTCCCCTAGTGTCTCTCGGTGAAAAACTGTTTTTT	CASSPLVSLGEKLFF
TRBV6-2/TRBV6-3	.	.	TRBJ1-2	15	TGTGCCAGCAGTCAAGTCCCCGCAGGCATCTATGGCTACACCTTC	CASSQVPAGIYGYTF
TRBV5-1	.	once	TRBJ1-5	14	TGCGCCAGCAGCTTGGATGGCGGAGGTCAGCCCCAGCATTTT	CASSLDGGGQPQHF
TRBV6-6	.	once	TRBJ2-7	14	TGTGCCAGCAGTTACGGCGGGGCTTCCTACGAGCAGTACTTC	CASSYGGASYEQYF
TRBV5-1	.	.	TRBJ2-7	14	TGCGCCAGCAGCTTGAGGGGGTTTTCCTACGAGCAGTACTTC	CASSLRGFSYEQYF
TRBV7-2	.	.	TRBJ2-7	14	TGTGCCAGCAGCCCCGCCGGGTCTCGGTACGAGCAGTACTTC	CASSPAGSRYEQYF
TRBV28	.	.	TRBJ1-3	16	TGTGCCAGCAGATATTCTGGCACCTTCTCTGGAAACACCATATATTTT	CASRYSGTFSGNTIYF
TRBV5-1	TRBD2	.	TRBJ2-7	16	TGCGCCAGCAGCTTGGGGACCCGGGCGGGAGTGAGCGAGCAGTACTTC	CASSLGTRAGVSEQYF
TRBV5-1	TRBD1	.	TRBJ2-2	16	TGCGCCAGCAGCGCGGGACAGGGGGCGCTCACCGGGGAGCTGTTTTTT	CASSAGQGALTGELFF
TRBV6-5	.	once	TRBJ1-4	14	TGTGCCAGCAGTTACGGGGGGGGCGTGGGAAAACTGTTTTTT	CASSYGGGVGKLFF
TRBV7-2	.	.	TRBJ1-1	13	TGTGCCAGCAGCTTTATAGGGGGAACTGAAGCTTTCTTT	CASSFIGGTEAFF
TRBV5-5	TRBD1	.	TRBJ1-1	14	TGTGCCAGCAGCGGGGTCGGACAGGACAGTATAGGTTTCTTT	CASSGVGQDSIGFF
TRBV21-1	.	few	TRBJ2-5	13	TGTGCCAGCACCCCACCCATAGAAGAGACCCAGTACTTC	CASTPPIEETQYF
TRBV7-8	TRBD1	few	TRBJ1-6	16	TGTGCCAGCAGCTTAAGATGGGGACAGGGAAATTCACCCCTCCACTTT	CASSLRWGQGNSPLHF
TRBV29-1	TRBD1	.	TRBJ2-3	13	TGCAGCGTTGCAAGGGGGCCTGGAGATACGCAGTATTTT	CSVARGPGDTQYF
TRBV19	.	.	TRBJ2-3	14	TGTGCCAGTAGTACAAGCGGTCCCACAGATACGCAGTATTTT	CASSTSGPTDTQYF
TRBV23-1	TRBD2	.	TRBJ2-3	16	TGCGCCAGCACCCTGGAGCGGGAGGACCCCACAGATACGCAGTATTTT	CASTLEREDPTDTQYF
TRBV6-5	TRBD1	.	TRBJ1-2	16	TGTGCCAGCAGTTACTCCGGGACAGGGGGCAAGGGAACCTACACCTTC	CASSYSGTGGKGTYTF
TRBV3-1/TRBV3-2	.	.	TRBJ1-2	15	TGTGCCAGCAGCCATTTTTATACGGGAGACTATGGCTACACCTTC	CASSHFYTGDYGYTF
TRBV5-1	TRBD1	.	TRBJ2-3	15	TGCGCCAGCAGCCCCTGGGACAGCTCCTCAGATACGCAGTATTTT	CASSPWDSSSDTQYF
TRBV28	.	once	TRBJ2-3	13	TGTGCCAGCAGGAGGGACTTGCCAGATACGCAGTATTTT	CASRRDLPDTQYF
TRBV7-3	TRBD2	.	TRBJ2-1	15	TGTGCCAGCAGCCCAGCGGGAGGACCCTACAATGAGCAGTTCTTC	CASSPAGGPYNEQFF
TRBV28	.	.	TRBJ2-7	12	TGTGCCAGCAGGCAGGGGTCCTACGAGCAGTACTTC	CASRQGSYEQYF
TRBV5-6	.	.	TRBJ1-6	16	TGTGCCAGCAGCTTCGTAAGCTTTGGGCCAAATTCACCCCTCCACTTT	CASSFVSFGPNSPLHF
TRBV7-3	.	.	TRBJ2-7	16	TGTGCCAGCAGCGATTTCCGGGGGGCCCAATCCTACGAGCAGTACTTC	CASSDFRGAQSYEQYF
TRBV3-1/TRBV3-2	.	.	TRBJ2-7	15	TGTGCCAGCACCCCGCGTGGGGGCCCCCCCTACGAGCAGTACTTC	CASTPRGGPPYEQYF
TRBV5-1	.	.	TRBJ1-1	15	TGCGCCAGCAGCTTGACGACAGCTGGGGGGACTGAAGCTTTCTTT	CASSLTTAGGTEAFF
TRBV27	TRBD1	.	TRBJ1-5	18	TGTGCCAGCAGTTCCACCCCACAATTAGCAGGGGGCAGGCAGCCCCAGCATTTT	CASSSTPQLAGGRQPQHF
TRBV6-2/TRBV6-3	TRBD2	.	TRBJ2-1	16	TGTGCCAGCAGTTACGGGGGACTAGCGGGAGCCTATTCGCAGTTCTTC	CASSYGGLAGAYSQFF
TRBV6-6	.	.	TRBJ2-5	19	TGTGCCAGCAGTCCTTTACACGTCGGGGGACAGCCCAAACAAGAGACCCAGTACTTC	CASSPLHVGGQPKQETQYF
TRBV7-2	.	once	TRBJ2-1	13	TGTGCCAGCAGCTTAGACAGTTCCCATGAGCAGTTCTTC	CASSLDSSHEQFF
TRBV28	.	.	TRBJ2-5	14	TGTGCCAGCAGACGTACAGGGAATTCGAAGACCCAGTACTTC	CASRRTGNSKTQYF
TRBV9	.	.	TRBJ2-1	13	TGTGCCAGCAGCCAAGACTGGAACAATGAGCAGTTCTTC	CASSQDWNNEQFF
TRBV7-8	.	.	TRBJ2-5	12	TGTGCCAGCAGCCAGGGGTTCGAGACCCAGTACTTC	CASSQGFETQYF
TRBV29-1	.	.	TRBJ2-7	9	TGCAACCCGTCAGGAGAGCAGTACTTC	CNPSGEQYF
TRBV19	.	few	TRBJ1-2	13	TGTGCCAGTACCCCATGGGACACTTCGGGCTACACCTTC	CASTPWDTSGYTF